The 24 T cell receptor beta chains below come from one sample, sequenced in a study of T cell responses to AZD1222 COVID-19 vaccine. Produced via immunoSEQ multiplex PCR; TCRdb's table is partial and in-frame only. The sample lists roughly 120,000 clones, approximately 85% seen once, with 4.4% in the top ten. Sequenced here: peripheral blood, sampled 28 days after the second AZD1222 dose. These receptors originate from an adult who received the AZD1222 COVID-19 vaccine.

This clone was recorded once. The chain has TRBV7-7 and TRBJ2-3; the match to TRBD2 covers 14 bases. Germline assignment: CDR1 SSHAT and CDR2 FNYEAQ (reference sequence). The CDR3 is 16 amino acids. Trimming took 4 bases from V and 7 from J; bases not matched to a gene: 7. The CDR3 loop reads CASSSGGLAGDHTQYF. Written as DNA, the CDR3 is TGTGCCAGCAGCTCGGGGGGACTAGCGGGGGACCATACGCAGTATTTT.

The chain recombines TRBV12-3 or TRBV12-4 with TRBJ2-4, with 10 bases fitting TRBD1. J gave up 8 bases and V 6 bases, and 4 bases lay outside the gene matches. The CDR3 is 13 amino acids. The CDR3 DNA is TGTGCCAGCAGCGGGACAGGGGTGGACATTCAGTACTTC. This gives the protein CASSGTGVDIQYF.

In DNA form, the CDR3 reads TGTGCCAGCAGCATCACTGAAGGGGTGGGGAGTGGCTACACCTTC. Translated: CASSITEGVGSGYTF. This rearrangement joins TRBV7-2 to TRBJ1-2; TRBD1 might be the D (5 bases). This CDR3 has 15 residues. The V gene lost 5 bases and the J gene lost 7 bases, with 20 bases spanning the gap. CDR1 and CDR2 (germline): SGHTA, FQGNSA. The entire variable domain, with the rest obtained from reference TRBV7-2 and TRBJ1-2, is as follows: GAGVSQSPSNKVTEKGKDVELRCDPISGHTALYWYRQSLGQGLEFLIYFQGNSAPDKSGLPSDRFSAERTGGSVSTLTIQRTQQEDSAVYLCASSITEGVGSGYTFGSGTRLTVV.

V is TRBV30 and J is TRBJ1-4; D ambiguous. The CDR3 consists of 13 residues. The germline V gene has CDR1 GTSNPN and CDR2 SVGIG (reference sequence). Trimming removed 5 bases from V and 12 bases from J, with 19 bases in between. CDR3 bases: TGTGCCTGGTCGGCAGGCCCGCTCCGGGAACTGTTTTTT. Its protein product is CAWSAGPLRELFF.

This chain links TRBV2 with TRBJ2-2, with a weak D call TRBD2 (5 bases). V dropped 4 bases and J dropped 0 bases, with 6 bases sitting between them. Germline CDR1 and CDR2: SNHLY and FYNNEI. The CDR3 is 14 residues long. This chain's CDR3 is CASSAGTNTGELFF. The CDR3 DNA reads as TGTGCCAGCAGTGCGGGGACGAACACCGGGGAGCTGTTTTTT.

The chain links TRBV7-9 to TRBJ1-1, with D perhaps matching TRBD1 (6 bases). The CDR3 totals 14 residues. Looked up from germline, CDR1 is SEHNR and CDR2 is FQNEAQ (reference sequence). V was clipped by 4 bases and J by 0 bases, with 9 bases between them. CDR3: CASSSGQLNTEAFF. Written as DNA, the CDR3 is TGTGCCAGCAGCTCCGGACAGCTGAACACTGAAGCTTTCTTT.

The CDR3 loop is CASNIDSSSDQPQHF. The CDR3 bases are TGTGCCAGCAATATCGACAGTTCCTCCGATCAGCCCCAGCATTTT. V and J are TRBV6-5 and TRBJ1-5, with D perhaps matching TRBD1 (5 bases). V shed 7 bases and J shed 5 bases, with 18 bases lying between them. The germline CDR1 and CDR2 sequences are MNHEY and SVGAGI. The CDR3 runs to 15 residues.

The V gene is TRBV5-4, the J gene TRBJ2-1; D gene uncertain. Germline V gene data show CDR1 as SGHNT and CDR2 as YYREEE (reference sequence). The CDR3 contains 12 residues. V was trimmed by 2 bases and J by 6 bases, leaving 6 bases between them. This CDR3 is CASSFDSNEQFF. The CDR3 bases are TGTGCCAGCAGCTTCGACTCCAATGAGCAGTTCTTC.

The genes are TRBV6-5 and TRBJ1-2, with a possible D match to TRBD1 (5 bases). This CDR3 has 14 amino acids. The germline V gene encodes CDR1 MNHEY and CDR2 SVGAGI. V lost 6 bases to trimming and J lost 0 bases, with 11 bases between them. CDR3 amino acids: CASRLGGANYGYTF. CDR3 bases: TGTGCCAGCAGGCTCGGGGGGGCTAACTATGGCTACACCTTC.

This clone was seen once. In nucleotides, the CDR3 is TGTGCCAGCAGCCTGGACAGGGGCGACGAGCAGTACTTC. It specifies CASSLDRGDEQYF. The chain recombines TRBV11-2 with TRBJ2-7; 9 bases are a match to TRBD1. The CDR3 loop spans 13 amino acids. The germline CDR1 and CDR2 sequences are SGHAT and FQNNGV. Trimming took 5 bases from V and 5 from J; bases not matched to a gene: 4.

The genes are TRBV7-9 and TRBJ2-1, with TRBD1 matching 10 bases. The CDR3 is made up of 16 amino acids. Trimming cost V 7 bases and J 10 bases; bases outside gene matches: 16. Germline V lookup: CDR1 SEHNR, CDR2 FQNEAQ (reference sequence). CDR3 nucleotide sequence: TGTGCCAGCACCCAGACCGGGACAGGGGCCACCAGCGAGCAGTTCTTC. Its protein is CASTQTGTGATSEQFF. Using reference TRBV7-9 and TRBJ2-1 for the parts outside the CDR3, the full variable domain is DTGVSQNPRHKITKRGQNVTFRCDPISEHNRLYWYRQTLGQGPEFLTYFQNEAQLEKSRLLSDRFSAERPKGSFSTLEIQRTEQGDSAMYLCASTQTGTGATSEQFFGPGTRLTVL.

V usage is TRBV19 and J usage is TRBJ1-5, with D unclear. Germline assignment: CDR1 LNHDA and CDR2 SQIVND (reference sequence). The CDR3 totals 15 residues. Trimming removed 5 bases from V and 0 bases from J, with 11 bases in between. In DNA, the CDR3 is TGTGCCAGTAGTCCCAGACGGGATAGCAATCAGCCCCAGCATTTT. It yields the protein CASSPRRDSNQPQHF.

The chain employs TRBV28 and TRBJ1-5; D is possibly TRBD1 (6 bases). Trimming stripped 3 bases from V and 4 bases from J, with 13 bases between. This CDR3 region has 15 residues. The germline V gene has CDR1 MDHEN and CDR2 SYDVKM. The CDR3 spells CASSFEGQGNQPQHF. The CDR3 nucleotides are TGTGCCAGCAGTTTCGAAGGGCAGGGGAATCAGCCCCAGCATTTT.

The chain's CDR3 is CASSPHRVRNQPQHF. In DNA form, the CDR3 reads TGTGCCAGCAGCCCCCACAGGGTACGCAATCAGCCCCAGCATTTT. This chain connects TRBV6-5 to TRBJ1-5, with a possible D match to TRBD1 (6 bases). Germline CDR1 reads MNHEY; CDR2 reads SVGAGI. Trimming stripped 6 bases from V and 2 bases from J, with 14 bases between. The CDR3 sequence is 15 residues long.

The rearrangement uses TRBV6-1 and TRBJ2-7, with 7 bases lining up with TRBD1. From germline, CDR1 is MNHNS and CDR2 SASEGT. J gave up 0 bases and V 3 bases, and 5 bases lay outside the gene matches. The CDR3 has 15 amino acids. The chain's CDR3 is CASSEAAGGSYEQYF. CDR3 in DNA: TGTGCCAGCAGTGAGGCGGCAGGGGGCTCCTACGAGCAGTACTTC.

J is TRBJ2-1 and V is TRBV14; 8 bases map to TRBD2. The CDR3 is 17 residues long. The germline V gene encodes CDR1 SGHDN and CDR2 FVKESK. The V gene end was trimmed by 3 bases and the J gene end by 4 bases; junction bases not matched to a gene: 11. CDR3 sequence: CASSHLAGSSAYNEQFF. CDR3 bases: TGTGCCAGCAGCCATTTAGCGGGAAGCTCGGCATACAATGAGCAGTTCTTC. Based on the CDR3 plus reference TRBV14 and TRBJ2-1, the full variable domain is EAGVTQFPSHSVIEKGQTVTLRCDPISGHDNLYWYRRVMGKEIKFLLHFVKESKQDESGMPNNRFLAERTGGTYSTLKVQPAELEDSGVYFCASSHLAGSSAYNEQFFGPGTRLTVL.

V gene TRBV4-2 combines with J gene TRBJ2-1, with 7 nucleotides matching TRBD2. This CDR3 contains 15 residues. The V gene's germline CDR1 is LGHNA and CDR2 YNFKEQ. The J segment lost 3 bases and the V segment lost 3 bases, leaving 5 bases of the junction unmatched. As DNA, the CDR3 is TGTGCCAGCAGCCAGGGCGGGGGACTCTACAATGAGCAGTTCTTC. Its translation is CASSQGGGLYNEQFF.

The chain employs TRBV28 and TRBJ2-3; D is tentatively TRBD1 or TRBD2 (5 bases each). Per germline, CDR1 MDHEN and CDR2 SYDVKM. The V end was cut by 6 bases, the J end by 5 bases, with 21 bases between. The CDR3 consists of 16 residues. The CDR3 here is CASRPTPGAHLDTQYF. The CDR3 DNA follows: TGTGCCAGCAGGCCCACCCCCGGGGCGCATCTAGATACGCAGTATTTT. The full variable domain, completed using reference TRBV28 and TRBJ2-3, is DVKVTQSSRYLVKRTGEKVFLECVQDMDHENMFWYRQDPGLGLRLIYFSYDVKMKEKGDIPEGYSVSREKKERFSLILESASTNQTSMYLCASRPTPGAHLDTQYFGPGTRLTVL.

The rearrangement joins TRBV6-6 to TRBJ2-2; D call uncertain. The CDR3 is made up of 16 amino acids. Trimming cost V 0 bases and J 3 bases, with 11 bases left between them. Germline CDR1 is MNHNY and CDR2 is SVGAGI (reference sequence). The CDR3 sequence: CASSYSGPTDTGELFF. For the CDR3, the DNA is TGTGCCAGCAGTTACTCGGGCCCTACGGACACCGGGGAGCTGTTTTTT.

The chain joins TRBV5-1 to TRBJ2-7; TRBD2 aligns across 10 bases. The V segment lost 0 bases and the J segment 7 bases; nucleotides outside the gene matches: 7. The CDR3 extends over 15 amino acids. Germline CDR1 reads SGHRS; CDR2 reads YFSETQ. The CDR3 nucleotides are TGCGCCAGCAGCTTGGAGGGTGGACTAGCGGTAGAGCAGTACTTC. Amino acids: CASSLEGGLAVEQYF.

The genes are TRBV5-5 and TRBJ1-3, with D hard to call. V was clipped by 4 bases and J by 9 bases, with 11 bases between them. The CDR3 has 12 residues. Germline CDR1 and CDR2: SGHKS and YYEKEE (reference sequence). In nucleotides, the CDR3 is TGTGCCAGCAGCCCATTCTCGGCCACCATATATTTT. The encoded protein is CASSPFSATIYF.

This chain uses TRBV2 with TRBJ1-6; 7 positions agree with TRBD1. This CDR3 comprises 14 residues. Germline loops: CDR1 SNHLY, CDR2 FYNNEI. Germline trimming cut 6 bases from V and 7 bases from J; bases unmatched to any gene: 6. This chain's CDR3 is CASSSGTENSPLHF. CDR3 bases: TGTGCCAGCAGCTCCGGGACAGAGAATTCACCCCTCCACTTT.

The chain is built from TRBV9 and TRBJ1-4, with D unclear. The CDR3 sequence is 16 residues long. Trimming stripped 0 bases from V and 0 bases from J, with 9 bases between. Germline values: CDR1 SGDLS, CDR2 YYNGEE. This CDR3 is CASSVGATATNEKLFF. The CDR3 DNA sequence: TGTGCCAGCAGCGTAGGAGCAACAGCAACTAATGAAAAACTGTTTTTT.

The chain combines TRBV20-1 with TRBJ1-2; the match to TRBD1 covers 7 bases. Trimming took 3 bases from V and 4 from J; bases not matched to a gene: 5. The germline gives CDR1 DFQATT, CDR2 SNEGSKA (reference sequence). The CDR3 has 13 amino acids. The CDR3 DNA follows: TGCAGTGCTAGTGGGGACAGCCTCTATGGCTACACCTTC. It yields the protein CSASGDSLYGYTF.